The T cell receptor beta chain under discussion was sequenced for a study of T cell changes during pregnancy in multiple sclerosis. This CDR3 contains 15 residues. V shed 1 base and J shed 2 bases, with 9 bases lying between them. CDR1 and CDR2 from the germline V gene are MGHRA and YSYEKL. Using immunoSEQ multiplex PCR, the repertoire was profiled, and TCRdb retains in-frame clones only, with some absent. The table records about 59,000 clones, around 94% of them present only once. The origin of this receptor is a female donor with multiple sclerosis, enrolled in a pregnancy study. Here the sequenced sample was CD8+ T cells from peripheral blood mononuclear cells, taken after pregnancy. The chain employs TRBV4-1 and TRBJ2-1; D is possibly TRBD2 (5 bases). CDR3 region: CASSQGIATYNEQFF. CDR3 bases: TGCGCCAGCAGCCAAGGAATAGCGACCTACAATGAGCAGTTCTTC.